The text below deals with one T cell receptor beta chain. Its antigen is unknown. The CDR3 consists of 16 residues. The V gene's germline CDR1 is SGHTS and CDR2 YDEGEE. With 3 bases removed from V and 1 base from J, the gap between germline ends came to 13 bases. This sample stems from a study of identifying expanded T cells in peripheral blood. Notes on the study in general: Across healthy donors, higher total template counts meant significantly greater approximately 2-week count variance.

Clones were sequenced by immunoSEQ multiplex PCR, and TCRdb holds only the in-frame ones, with some missing. The top ten clones hold just over 5.5% of a sample with about 100,000 clones, over 70% of them seen once. Collection occurred without any documented infections or immune events in donors. The source material was blood. The sequence was collected from a person between 18 and 75 years old in good health. The chain is built from TRBV5-8 and TRBJ2-2; D not certain. The CDR3 here is CASSSRPGRNTGELFF. CDR3 nucleotides: TGTGCCAGCAGCTCCCGGCCGGGTCGGAACACCGGGGAGCTGTTTTTT. The full variable domain, in which reference TRBV5-8 and TRBJ2-2 provide the parts outside the CDR3, is EAGVTQSPTHLIKTRGQQATLRCSPISGHTSVYWYQQALGLGLQFLLWYDEGEERNRGNFPPRFSGRQFPNYSSELNVNALELEDSALYLCASSSRPGRNTGELFFGEGSRLTVL.